This TCR beta chain was observed in a study of blood T cell repertoires in COVID-19. Whole-study context: Collection of acute and convalescent COVID-19 samples took place in the United States, Italy and Spain.

V lost 3 bases and J lost 4, with 14 bases in between. CDR1 is LNHDA, CDR2 SQIVND, per germline (reference sequence). The CDR3 spans 15 residues. TCRdb keeps only in-frame clones here, not all; method: immunoSEQ multiplex PCR. The sample consists of 55,000 to 70,000 clones, around 90% of them appearing once. Seattle participants joined during active infection and were tracked over time. The receptor's source is a woman aged 55-70 years with COVID-19, enrolled during active disease. The V call is TRBV19, the J call TRBJ2-3; a weak D match, TRBD2 (5 bases). Sample: peripheral blood. CDR3 residues: CASSMAAARADTQYF. The CDR3 region has the DNA TGTGCCAGTAGTATGGCAGCGGCGAGGGCAGATACGCAGTATTTT.